This passage covers 28 T cell receptor beta chains from one sample sequenced in a study of T cells in Graves' hyperthyroidism and ophthalmopathy. Amplified regions were TCR beta CDR3 sequences from RNA transcripts. When the TCR CDR3 underwent first-round RT-PCR, the HTBI primer set was used. TCRdb reprocessed the multiplex PCR reads with MiXCR, giving one entry per CDR3 protein. The table lists 550,000 to 600,000 distinct CDR3 sequences, 16% of them singletons, with 15% to 20% in the top ten. Sequenced material: blood. The receptors shown here come from a woman aged 18-29 years with Graves' hyperthyroidism.

The V and J genes are TRBV5-1 and TRBJ2-1; TRBD2 aligns across 15 bases. Trimming removed 4 bases from V and 0 bases from J; junction bases left unmatched: 8. The CDR3 sequence is 19 residues long. CDR1 is SGHRS and CDR2 is YFSETQ in the germline V gene. The CDR3 bases are TGCGCCAGCAGCCCATCCGGGACTAGCGGGGGGAGCTCCTACAATGAGCAGTTCTTC. Its protein is CASSPSGTSGGSSYNEQFF.

The chain recombines TRBV24-1 with TRBJ2-5; 10 nucleotides agree with TRBD2. The CDR3 runs to 15 residues. Germline V CDR1 and CDR2: KGHDR, SFDVKD. Trimming removed 9 bases from V and 1 base from J; junction bases left unmatched: 7. The CDR3 here is CATGVAGGLQETQYF. The CDR3 region has the DNA TGTGCCACCGGGGTAGCGGGAGGCCTCCAAGAGACCCAGTACTTC.

This clonotype was recorded many times. J is TRBJ2-7 and V is TRBV11-3; the D gene is possibly TRBD1 (5 bases). The V gene lost 1 base and the J gene lost 0 bases, with 13 bases spanning the gap. This CDR3 region has 16 residues. CDR1 is SGHNT, CDR2 YENEEA, per germline. CDR3: CASSLAQGLSSYEQYF. CDR3 in DNA: TGTGCCAGCAGCTTAGCCCAGGGTCTGAGCTCCTACGAGCAGTACTTC. The full variable domain, its missing parts supplied by reference TRBV11-3 and TRBJ2-7, is EAGVVQSPRYKIIEKKQPVAFWCNPISGHNTLYWYLQNLGQGPELLIRYENEEAVDDSQLPKDRFSAERLKGVDSTLKIQPAELGDSAVYLCASSLAQGLSSYEQYFGPGTRLTVT.

The V gene is TRBV7-2, the J gene TRBJ2-3, with 9 bases that match TRBD2. This CDR3 has 17 residues. Unmatched junction bases numbered 12, after V lost 1 base and J lost 7 bases. Germline V lookup: CDR1 SGHTA, CDR2 FQGNSA. CDR3 amino acids: CASSLELAGVGRNTQYF. The CDR3 nucleotides are TGTGCCAGCAGCTTAGAACTAGCGGGCGTCGGCAGGAATACGCAGTATTTT.

This clonotype has a count of ten or more. V and J are TRBV27 and TRBJ1-1, with D possibly TRBD1 on 5 matching bases. The CDR3 is 19 residues long. Trimming pared 5 bases from V and 0 bases from J, leaving 25 bases between. Germline V CDR1 and CDR2: MNHEY, SMNVEV (reference sequence). The chain's CDR3 is CASSRTLPGPGPMNTEAFF. In DNA, the CDR3 is TGTGCCAGCAGTCGCACATTGCCGGGACCCGGCCCGATGAACACTGAAGCTTTCTTT.

The V call is TRBV25-1, the J call TRBJ2-2, with 9 bases aligning to TRBD1. The CDR3 sequence is 14 residues long. J gave up 3 bases and V 7 bases, and 3 bases lay outside the gene matches. Germline lookup yields CDR1 MGHDK and CDR2 SYGVNS. CDR3 in amino acids: CASKGQGYTGELFF. The CDR3 DNA follows: TGTGCCAGCAAGGGACAGGGTTACACCGGGGAGCTGTTTTTT. The full variable domain, completed using reference TRBV25-1 and TRBJ2-2, is EADIYQTPRYLVIGTGKKITLECSQTMGHDKMYWYQQDPGMELHLIHYSYGVNSTEKGDLSSESTVSRIRTEHFPLTLESARPSHTSQYLCASKGQGYTGELFFGEGSRLTVL.

Of note for this clonotype: One base away lies a much larger clone, so this may be a sequencing read error. The rearrangement links TRBV6-2 or TRBV6-3 to TRBJ2-7; D gene ambiguous. The tail of the sequence fits TRBJ2-1 better, so the J call may be wrong. Germline V CDR1 and CDR2: MNHEY, SVGEGT. This CDR3 is 13 amino acids long. The CDR3 is CASSQTINYEQFF. CDR3 sequence (DNA): TGTGCCAGCAGTCAAACAATAAACTACGAGCAGTTCTTC.

V and J are TRBV12-3 or TRBV12-4 and TRBJ2-5; 7 bases fit TRBD2. The CDR3 runs to 16 residues. J gave up 5 bases and V 5 bases, and 14 bases lay outside the gene matches. CDR3 sequence: CASSRPTDPGGETQYF. The CDR3 DNA is TGTGCCAGCAGTCGCCCTACGGACCCCGGGGGGGAGACCCAGTACTTC.

This clonotype came up a few times. The chain's CDR3 is CASSPDDREGTDTQYF. The CDR3 DNA follows: TGTGCCAGCAGTCCCGATGACAGGGAGGGCACAGATACGCAGTATTTT. The V and J genes are TRBV12-3 or TRBV12-4 and TRBJ2-3; D perhaps matches TRBD1 (7 bases). The length of the CDR3 is 16 residues. V shed 5 bases and J shed 1 base, with 16 bases lying between them.

The table lists this clonotype with many counts. The chain combines TRBV20-1 with TRBJ2-7, with 9 bases identical to TRBD1. Germline V gene lookup returns CDR1 DFQATT and CDR2 SNEGSKA (reference sequence). CDR3 length equals 15 residues. The ends lost 1 base at V and 6 bases at J; junction bases unmatched: 10. CDR3 sequence: CSARGIDRGSGEQYF. DNA for the CDR3: TGCAGTGCTAGAGGTATAGACAGGGGGTCAGGCGAGCAGTACTTC.

This clonotype occurred many times. V usage is TRBV6-1 and J usage is TRBJ2-7; 8 bases line up with TRBD1. Germline V gives CDR1 MNHNS, CDR2 SASEGT. Trimming cost V 7 bases and J 3 bases; bases outside gene matches: 8. CDR3 size: 14 residues. CDR3 residues: CASNLRTGIYEQYF. CDR3 bases: TGTGCCAGCAACCTTCGGACAGGGATCTACGAGCAGTACTTC.

V gene TRBV6-1 combines with J gene TRBJ2-5; perhaps TRBD1 as D (6 bases). The CDR3 runs 14 residues. The germline V gene encodes CDR1 MNHNS and CDR2 SASEGT. Trimming took 7 bases from V and 1 from J, leaving 13 bases between them. CDR3 loop: CASNAPGVQETQYF. In DNA form, the CDR3 reads TGTGCCAGCAACGCACCAGGGGTCCAAGAGACCCAGTACTTC.

This chain connects TRBV6-1 to TRBJ2-1, with D unclear. The germline V gene has CDR1 MNHNS and CDR2 SASEGT. Trimming left V 2 bases short and J 4 bases short, with 12 bases between. The CDR3 runs to 15 residues. The CDR3 DNA sequence: TGTGCCAGCAGTGAAATGAGGAATCCTTACAATGAGCAGTTCTTC. Amino acids: CASSEMRNPYNEQFF.

This clonotype was picked up many times. V is TRBV11-2 and J is TRBJ1-3; TRBD1 is a possible D gene (6 bases). The germline V and J ends were trimmed by 0 bases and 4 bases, with 19 bases remaining between them. CDR1 is SGHAT, CDR2 FQNNGV, per germline. This CDR3 has 18 amino acids. The CDR3, as DNA: TGTGCCAGCAGCTTAGAATCGATTACGACAGGACGAGGAAACACCATATATTTT. Protein product: CASSLESITTGRGNTIYF.

The table lists this clonotype with many counts. The chain carries TRBV20-1 and TRBJ2-7; no definite D call. V was shortened by 5 bases and J by 3 bases, with 14 bases between the two germline ends. This CDR3 spans 13 amino acids. Germline V gene data show CDR1 as DFQATT and CDR2 as SNEGSKA (reference sequence). The DNA for the CDR3 is TGCAGTGCTTCCGTATCGATTATCTACGAGCAGTACTTC. Its translation is CSASVSIIYEQYF.

The sample holds a few counts of this clonotype. The CDR3 spells CASGEKANTEAFF. CDR3 in DNA: TGCGCCAGCGGAGAAAAGGCGAACACTGAAGCTTTCTTT. The J gene is TRBJ1-1, the V gene TRBV4-3; no definite D call. CDR1 LGHNA and CDR2 YSLEER come from the germline V gene. V was trimmed by 8 bases and J by 1 base, leaving 11 bases between them. The CDR3 sequence is 13 residues long.

The rearrangement joins TRBV11-2 to TRBJ1-3; D is unclear. Deletions cut 4 bases from V and 2 bases from J, with 15 bases between. This CDR3 region has 16 residues. The germline CDR1 and CDR2 sequences are SGHAT and FQNNGV. This CDR3 reads CASSSRGALTGNTIYF. The DNA for the CDR3 is TGTGCCAGCAGCTCGAGAGGCGCTTTAACTGGAAACACCATATATTTT.

The chain joins TRBV6-2 or TRBV6-3 to TRBJ1-1; TRBD1 matches 7 bases. J was trimmed by 3 bases and V by 6 bases; bases with no gene match: 4. The germline V gene has CDR1 MNHEY and CDR2 SVGEGT. The CDR3 covers 13 residues. CDR3 loop: CASRLTGYTEAFF. The CDR3 DNA sequence: TGTGCCAGCAGACTGACAGGGTACACTGAAGCTTTCTTT.

In this sample, this clonotype turned up many times. The CDR3 here is CASSSGLAGGRNEQYF. The CDR3, as DNA: TGTGCCAGCAGTTCCGGACTAGCGGGAGGGCGTAACGAGCAGTACTTC. The rearrangement uses TRBV28 and TRBJ2-7; TRBD2 aligns across 15 bases. The CDR3 is 16 residues long. V lost 4 bases, J lost 5 bases, and 6 bases stayed unmatched. The germline gives CDR1 MDHEN, CDR2 SYDVKM.

Details on this clonotype: One end of the junction does not line up with germline, which may come from a read error. The chain employs TRBV13 and TRBJ1-5; D gene ambiguous. The CDR3 loop spans 15 amino acids. CDR1 is PRHDT, CDR2 FYEKMQ, per germline (reference sequence). The CDR3 region has the DNA TGTGCCAGCAGCCCTCGGGCGCGGGCGGGTCAGCCCCCGCATTTT. Residues: CASSPRARAGQPPHF. The entire variable domain, with the rest obtained from reference TRBV13 and TRBJ1-5, is as follows: AAGVIQSPRHLIKEKRETATLKCYPIPRHDTVYWYQQGPGQDPQFLISFYEKMQSDKGSIPDRFSAQQFSDYHSELNMSSLELGDSALYFCASSPRARAGQPPHFGDGTRLSIL.

This clonotype was seen repeatedly, ten times or more. The chain carries TRBV2 and TRBJ1-1; D is unresolved. The ends were cut back, 7 bases at V and 1 base at J, with 4 bases in the middle. Germline CDR1 is SNHLY and CDR2 is FYNNEI. CDR3 size: 11 residues. Here the CDR3 DNA reads TGTGCCAGCATGGGGAACACTGAAGCTTTCTTT. It is translated as CASMGNTEAFF.

This clonotype was observed many times. The chain is built from TRBV5-1 and TRBJ2-4, with D unresolved. V gave up 5 bases and J gave up 5 bases, with 17 bases separating them. The CDR3 is 15 residues long. The germline gives CDR1 SGHRS, CDR2 YFSETQ. CDR3: CASSKGDLEQNIQYF. DNA for the CDR3: TGCGCCAGCAGTAAAGGAGATTTGGAGCAAAACATTCAGTACTTC.

A few counts support this clonotype. This chain connects TRBV6-2 or TRBV6-3 to TRBJ1-1; no reliable D call. There are 16 residues in the CDR3. Germline V CDR1 and CDR2: MNHEY, SVGEGT. The V and J ends lost 0 bases and 0 bases respectively, with 11 bases between them. The CDR3: CASSYSELLMNTEAFF. The CDR3 DNA follows: TGTGCCAGCAGTTACTCTGAACTTCTCATGAACACTGAAGCTTTCTTT.

V usage is TRBV20-1 and J usage is TRBJ1-4; D unclear. Germline CDR1 and CDR2: DFQATT and SNEGSKA (reference sequence). V lost 2 bases and J lost 0, with 13 bases in between. The CDR3 sequence is 16 residues long. CDR3 nucleotide sequence: TGCAGTGCTAGAAGGAGGTTAACCCCAACTAATGAAAAACTGTTTTTT. It yields the protein CSARRRLTPTNEKLFF.

The chain joins TRBV9 to TRBJ2-1, with 7 bases aligning to TRBD2. The CDR3 totals 16 residues. V was clipped by 1 base and J by 6 bases; unmatched bases: 10. Germline assignment: CDR1 SGDLS and CDR2 YYNGEE. This CDR3 reads CASSVIPGGGINEQFF. CDR3 nucleotides: TGTGCCAGCAGCGTAATACCCGGGGGAGGGATCAATGAGCAGTTCTTC.

This clonotype was found many times. The V and J genes are TRBV12-3 or TRBV12-4 and TRBJ2-1; D is possibly TRBD2 (6 bases). This CDR3 is 19 amino acids long. Trimming left V 6 bases short and J 3 bases short, with 27 bases between. Here the CDR3 DNA reads TGTGCCAGCAGCCCCCGGTCGACTAGTCATTCGAGGGTCTACAATGAGCAGTTCTTC. Residues: CASSPRSTSHSRVYNEQFF.

This clonotype occurred many times. The chain employs TRBV20-1 and TRBJ1-1, with D unclear. The CDR3 is made up of 15 amino acids. The V end was cut by 0 bases, the J end by 2 bases, with 13 bases between. Germline values: CDR1 DFQATT, CDR2 SNEGSKA (reference sequence). CDR3 nucleotide sequence: TGCAGTGCTAGAGATCAGACAAGGAGAAACACTGAAGCTTTCTTT. The encoded protein is CSARDQTRRNTEAFF.

This clonotype was seen more than once but under ten times. V gene TRBV4-3 combines with J gene TRBJ1-6; TRBD1 matches 8 bases. The CDR3 spans 16 residues. CDR1 and CDR2 from the germline V gene are LGHNA and YSLEER. The junction had 7 bases not matched to a gene; V was cut back by 0 bases and J by 9 bases. The CDR3 spells CASSQDSAGGVSPLHF. The CDR3 nucleotides are TGCGCCAGCAGCCAAGATTCCGCAGGGGGCGTTTCACCCCTCCACTTT.